The sequence of this T cell receptor beta chain was determined in a study of T cells in Graves' hyperthyroidism and ophthalmopathy. Looked up from germline, CDR1 is LNHDA and CDR2 is SQIVND (reference sequence). The CDR3 is 13 residues long. V was shortened by 5 bases and J by 6 bases, with 11 bases between the two germline ends. As to this clonotype: The antigen is not known.

The hyperthyroidism patients had all been newly diagnosed, and their disease duration was under 2 months. Their ages ranged from 18 to 65 years. Pregnant or lactating patients were excluded, as were those with uncontrolled infection or other autoimmune disease. RNA transcripts yielded amplified TCR beta CDR3 regions. HTBI primers were employed in a first-round RT-PCR of the TCR CDR3. TCRdb re-derived calls from the multiplex PCR reads in MiXCR, one entry per CDR3 protein. The sample lists approximately 640,000 distinct CDR3 sequences, roughly 17% seen once, with roughly a sixth in the top ten. Regarding the study as a whole: Most clonotypes expanded in thyroid above 0.001 were likewise present in blood.

The J gene is TRBJ1-5, the V gene TRBV19; D perhaps matches TRBD1 (5 bases). The sample was blood. This sequence was found in a man aged 45-60 years with Graves' hyperthyroidism. The CDR3 DNA sequence: TGTGCCAGTAGTTGGGGACCTAGTCAGCCCCAGCATTTT. As protein: CASSWGPSQPQHF.